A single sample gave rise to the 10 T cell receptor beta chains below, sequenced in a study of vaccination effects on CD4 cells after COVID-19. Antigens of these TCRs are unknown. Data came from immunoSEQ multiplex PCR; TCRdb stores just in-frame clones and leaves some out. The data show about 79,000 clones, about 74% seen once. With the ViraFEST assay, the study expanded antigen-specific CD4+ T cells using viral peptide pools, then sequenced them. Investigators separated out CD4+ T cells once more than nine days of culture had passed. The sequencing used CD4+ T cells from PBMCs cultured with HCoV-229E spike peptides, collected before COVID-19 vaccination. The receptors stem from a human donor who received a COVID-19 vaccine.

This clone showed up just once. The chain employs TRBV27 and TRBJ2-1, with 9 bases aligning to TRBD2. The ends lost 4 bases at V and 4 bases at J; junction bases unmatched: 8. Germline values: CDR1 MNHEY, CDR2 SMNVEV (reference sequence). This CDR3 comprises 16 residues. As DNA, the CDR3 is TGTGCCAGCAGTTATTTCGGCGGGGGGGCGTACAATGAGCAGTTCTTC. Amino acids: CASSYFGGGAYNEQFF.

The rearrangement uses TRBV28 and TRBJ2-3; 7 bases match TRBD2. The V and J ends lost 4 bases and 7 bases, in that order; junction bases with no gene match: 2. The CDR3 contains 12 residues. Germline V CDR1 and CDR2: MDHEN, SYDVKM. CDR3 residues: CASSSTSYTQYF. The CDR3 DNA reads TGTGCCAGCAGTTCGACTAGCTATACGCAGTATTTT.

The CDR3 sequence is CAWSGQYYGYTF. CDR3 in DNA: TGTGCCTGGTCAGGACAGTACTATGGCTACACCTTC. The genes are TRBV30 and TRBJ1-2; TRBD1 is a possible D gene (6 bases). Germline assignment: CDR1 GTSNPN and CDR2 SVGIG (reference sequence). The CDR3 extends over 12 amino acids. The V and J ends lost 5 bases and 3 bases respectively, with 10 bases between them.

CDR3 in DNA: TGTGCCAGCAGCGGAACGGGACAGCAAGAGACCCAGTACTTC. It yields the protein CASSGTGQQETQYF. The chain combines TRBV6-6 with TRBJ2-5; 7 bases match TRBD1. This CDR3 contains 14 residues. Germline lookup yields CDR1 MNHNY and CDR2 SVGAGI (reference sequence). The trim removed 6 bases at V and 2 bases at J, leaving 6 bases unmatched.

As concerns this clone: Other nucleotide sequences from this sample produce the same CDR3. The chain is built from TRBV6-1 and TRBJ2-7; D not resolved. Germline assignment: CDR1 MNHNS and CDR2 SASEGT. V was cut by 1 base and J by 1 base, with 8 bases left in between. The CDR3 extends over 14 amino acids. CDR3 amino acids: CASSEVGSSYEQYV. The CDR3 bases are TGTGCCAGCAGTGAAGTTGGCAGTTCCTACGAGCAGTACGTC.

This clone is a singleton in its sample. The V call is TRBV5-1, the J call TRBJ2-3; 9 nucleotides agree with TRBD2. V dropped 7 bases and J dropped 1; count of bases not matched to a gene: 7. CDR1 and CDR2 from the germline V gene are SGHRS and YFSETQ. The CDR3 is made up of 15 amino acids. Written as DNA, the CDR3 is TGCGCCAGCGGCGCGGGGGGGGTTGGCACAGATACGCAGTATTTT. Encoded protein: CASGAGGVGTDTQYF. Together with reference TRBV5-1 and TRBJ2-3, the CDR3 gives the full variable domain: KAGVTQTPRYLIKTRGQQVTLSCSPISGHRSVSWYQQTPGQGLQFLFEYFSETQRNKGNFPGRFSGRQFSNSRSEMNVSTLELGDSALYLCASGAGGVGTDTQYFGPGTRLTVL.

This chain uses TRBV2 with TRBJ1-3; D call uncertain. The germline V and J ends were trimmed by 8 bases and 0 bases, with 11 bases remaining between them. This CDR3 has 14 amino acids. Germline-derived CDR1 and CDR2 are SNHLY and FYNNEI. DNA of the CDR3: TGTGCCAGCCGCAGTATCAGCTCTGGAAACACCATATATTTT. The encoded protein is CASRSISSGNTIYF.

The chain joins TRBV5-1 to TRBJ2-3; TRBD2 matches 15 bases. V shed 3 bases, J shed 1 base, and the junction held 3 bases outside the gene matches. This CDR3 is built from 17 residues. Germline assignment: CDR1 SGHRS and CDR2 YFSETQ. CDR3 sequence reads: CASSSWTSGGGTDTQYF. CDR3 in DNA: TGCGCCAGCAGCTCCTGGACTAGCGGGGGGGGCACAGATACGCAGTATTTT.

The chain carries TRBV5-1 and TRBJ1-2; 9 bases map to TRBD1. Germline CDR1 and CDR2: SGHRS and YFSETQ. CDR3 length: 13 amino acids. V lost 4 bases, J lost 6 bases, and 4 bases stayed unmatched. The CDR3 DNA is TGCGCCAGCAGCGAGGACAGGGGTAATGGCTACACCTTC. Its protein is CASSEDRGNGYTF.

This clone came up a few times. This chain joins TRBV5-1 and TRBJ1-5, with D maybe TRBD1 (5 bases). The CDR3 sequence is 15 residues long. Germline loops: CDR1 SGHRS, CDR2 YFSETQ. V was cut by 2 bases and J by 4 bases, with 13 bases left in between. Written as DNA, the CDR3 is TGCGCCAGCAGCTTCTCCGGGACTCAGAATCAGCCCCAGCATTTT. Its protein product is CASSFSGTQNQPQHF.